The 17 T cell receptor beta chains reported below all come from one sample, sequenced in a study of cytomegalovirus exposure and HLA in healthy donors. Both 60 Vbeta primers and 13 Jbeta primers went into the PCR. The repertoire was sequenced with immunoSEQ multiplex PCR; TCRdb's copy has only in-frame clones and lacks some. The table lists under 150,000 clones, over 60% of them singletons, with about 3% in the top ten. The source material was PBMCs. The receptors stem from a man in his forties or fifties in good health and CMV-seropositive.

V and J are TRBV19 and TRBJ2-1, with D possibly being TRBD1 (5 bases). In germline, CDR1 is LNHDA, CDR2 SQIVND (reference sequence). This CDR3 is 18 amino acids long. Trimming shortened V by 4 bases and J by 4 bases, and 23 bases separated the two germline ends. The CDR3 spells CASSTARGADRVYNEQFF. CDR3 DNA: TGTGCCAGTAGTACCGCCCGTGGGGCAGACCGTGTATACAATGAGCAGTTCTTC.

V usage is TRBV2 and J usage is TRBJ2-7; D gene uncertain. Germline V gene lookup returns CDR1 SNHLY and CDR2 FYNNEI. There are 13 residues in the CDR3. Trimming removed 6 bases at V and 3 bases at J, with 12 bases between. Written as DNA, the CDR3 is TGTGCCAGCAGACCCTCAGTAAACTACGAGCAGTACTTC. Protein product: CASRPSVNYEQYF.

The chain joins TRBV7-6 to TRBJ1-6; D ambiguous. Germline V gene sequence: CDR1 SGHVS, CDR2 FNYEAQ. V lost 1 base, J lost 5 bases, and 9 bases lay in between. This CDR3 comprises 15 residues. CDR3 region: CASSLVADNNSPLHF. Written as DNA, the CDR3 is TGTGCCAGCAGCTTAGTGGCAGATAATAATTCACCCCTCCACTTT. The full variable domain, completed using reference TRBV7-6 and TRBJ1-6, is GAGVSQSPRYKVTKRGQDVALRCDPISGHVSLYWYRQALGQGPEFLTYFNYEAQQDKSGLPNDRFSAERPEGSISTLTIQRTEQRDSAMYRCASSLVADNNSPLHFGNGTRLTVT.

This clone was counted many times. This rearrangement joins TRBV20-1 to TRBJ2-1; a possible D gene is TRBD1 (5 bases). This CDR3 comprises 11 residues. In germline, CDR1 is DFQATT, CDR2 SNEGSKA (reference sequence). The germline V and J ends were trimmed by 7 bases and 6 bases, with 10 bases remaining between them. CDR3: CSVQGTNEQFF. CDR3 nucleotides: TGCAGTGTCCAGGGAACCAATGAGCAGTTCTTC.

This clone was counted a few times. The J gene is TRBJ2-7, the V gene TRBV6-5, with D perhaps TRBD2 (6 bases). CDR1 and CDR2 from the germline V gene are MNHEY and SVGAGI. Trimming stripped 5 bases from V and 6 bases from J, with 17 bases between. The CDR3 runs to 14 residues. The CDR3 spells CASSRSGGDREQYF. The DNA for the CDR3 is TGTGCCAGCAGTCGTTCCGGGGGTGACCGCGAGCAGTACTTC.

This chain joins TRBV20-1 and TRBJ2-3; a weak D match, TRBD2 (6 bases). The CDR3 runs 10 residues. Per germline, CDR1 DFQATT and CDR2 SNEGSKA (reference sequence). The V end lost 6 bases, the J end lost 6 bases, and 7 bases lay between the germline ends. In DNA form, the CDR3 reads TGCAGTGCGGCGGGGGATACGCAGTATTTT. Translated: CSAAGDTQYF.

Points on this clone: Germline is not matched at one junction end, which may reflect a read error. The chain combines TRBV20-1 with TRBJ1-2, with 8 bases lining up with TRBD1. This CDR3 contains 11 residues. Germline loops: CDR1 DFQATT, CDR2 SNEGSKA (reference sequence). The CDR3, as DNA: TGCAGTGCTAGAGTCAGGACAGGGCCCCTCTTC. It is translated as CSARVRTGPLF.

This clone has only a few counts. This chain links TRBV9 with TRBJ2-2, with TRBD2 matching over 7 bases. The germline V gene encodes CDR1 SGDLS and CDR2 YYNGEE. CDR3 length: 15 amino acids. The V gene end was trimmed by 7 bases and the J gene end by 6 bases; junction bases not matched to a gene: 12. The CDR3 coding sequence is TGTGCCAGCCATCCCGGGAGGTCTATAGCCGGGGAGCTGTTTTTT. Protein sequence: CASHPGRSIAGELFF.

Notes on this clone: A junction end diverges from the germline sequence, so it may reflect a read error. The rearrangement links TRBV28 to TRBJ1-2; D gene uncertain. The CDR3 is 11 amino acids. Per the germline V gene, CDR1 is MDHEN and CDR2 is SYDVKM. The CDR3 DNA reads TGTGCCAGCAGTTTTCTGGCATCCTCTTCCTTC. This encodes CASSFLASSSF.

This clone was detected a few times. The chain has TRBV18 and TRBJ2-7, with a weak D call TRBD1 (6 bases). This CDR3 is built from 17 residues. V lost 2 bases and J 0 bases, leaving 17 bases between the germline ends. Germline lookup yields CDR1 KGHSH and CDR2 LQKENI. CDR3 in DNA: TGTGCCAGCTCACCAGCATCCGACAGGCCGCCCTCCTACGAGCAGTACTTC. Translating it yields CASSPASDRPPSYEQYF.

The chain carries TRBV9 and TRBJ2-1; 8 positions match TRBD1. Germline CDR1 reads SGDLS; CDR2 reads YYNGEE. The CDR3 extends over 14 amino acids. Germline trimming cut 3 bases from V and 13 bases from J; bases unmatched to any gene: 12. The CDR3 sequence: CASSAGTGGLPQFF. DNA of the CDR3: TGTGCCAGCAGCGCCGGGACAGGCGGTTTGCCTCAGTTCTTC.

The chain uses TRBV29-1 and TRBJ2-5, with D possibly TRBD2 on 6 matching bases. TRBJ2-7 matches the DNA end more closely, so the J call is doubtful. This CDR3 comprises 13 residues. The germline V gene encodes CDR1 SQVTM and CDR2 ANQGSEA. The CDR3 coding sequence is TGCAGCGTTCCCGGGACTGAGTCGTACGAGCAGTACTTC. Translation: CSVPGTESYEQYF.

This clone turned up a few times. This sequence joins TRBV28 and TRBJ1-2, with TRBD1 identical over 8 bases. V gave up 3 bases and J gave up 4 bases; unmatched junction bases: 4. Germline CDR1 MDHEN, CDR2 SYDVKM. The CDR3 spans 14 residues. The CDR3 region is CASSFRGQGYGYTF. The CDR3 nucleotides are TGTGCCAGCAGTTTCAGGGGGCAAGGCTATGGCTACACCTTC.

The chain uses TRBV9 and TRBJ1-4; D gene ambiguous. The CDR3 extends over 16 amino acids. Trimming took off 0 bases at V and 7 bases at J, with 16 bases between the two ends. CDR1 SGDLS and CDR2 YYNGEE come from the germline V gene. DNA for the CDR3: TGTGCCAGCAGCGTAGGGTCGACGGAGATAGGTGAAAAACTGTTTTTT. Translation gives CASSVGSTEIGEKLFF. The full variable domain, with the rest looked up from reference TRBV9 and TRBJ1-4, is DSGVTQTPKHLITATGQRVTLRCSPRSGDLSVYWYQQSLDQGLQFLIQYYNGEERAKGNILERFSAQQFPDLHSELNLSSLELGDSALYFCASSVGSTEIGEKLFFGSGTQLSVL.

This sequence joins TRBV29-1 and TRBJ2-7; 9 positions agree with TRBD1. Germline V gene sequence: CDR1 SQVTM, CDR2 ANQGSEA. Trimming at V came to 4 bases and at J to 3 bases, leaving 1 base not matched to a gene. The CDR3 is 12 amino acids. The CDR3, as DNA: TGCAGCGTTGCGGGACAGGGCTACGAGCAGTACTTC. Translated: CSVAGQGYEQYF.

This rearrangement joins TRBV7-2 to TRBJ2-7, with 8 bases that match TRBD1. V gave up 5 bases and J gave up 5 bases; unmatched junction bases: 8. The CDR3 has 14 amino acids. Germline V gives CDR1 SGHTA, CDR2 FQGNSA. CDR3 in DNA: TGTGCCAGCAGCACCTACAGGGGGAAGGACGAGCAGTACTTC. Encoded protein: CASSTYRGKDEQYF. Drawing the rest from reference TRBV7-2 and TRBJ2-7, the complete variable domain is GAGVSQSPSNKVTEKGKDVELRCDPISGHTALYWYRQSLGQGLEFLIYFQGNSAPDKSGLPSDRFSAERTGGSVSTLTIQRTQQEDSAVYLCASSTYRGKDEQYFGPGTRLTVT.

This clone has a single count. CDR3 coding DNA: TGCAGCGTTGATGCGACTAGAACCAGGGGGCGATCGGGGGGCTACACCTTC. It encodes CSVDATRTRGRSGGYTF. This chain links TRBV29-1 with TRBJ1-2; 8 nucleotides align to TRBD1. The V gene end was trimmed by 3 bases and the J gene end by 8 bases; junction bases not matched to a gene: 20. The CDR3 extends over 17 amino acids. Germline CDR1 is SQVTM and CDR2 is ANQGSEA. The whole variable domain, filled in from reference TRBV29-1 and TRBJ1-2, reads SAVISQKPSRDICQRGTSLTIQCQVDSQVTMMFWYRQQPGQSLTLIATANQGSEATYESGFVIDKFPISRPNLTFSTLTVSNMSPEDSSIYLCSVDATRTRGRSGGYTFGSGTRLTVV.